Sequencing of this T cell receptor (beta chain) was carried out in a study of cytotoxic CD8 clonotypes in ibrutinib-treated CLL (dated by TCRdb to the early 2020s). For the wider study: The cohort included roughly 15 treatment-naive and some twelve relapsed/refractory patients; some 18 were IGHV unmutated. Partial responses were observed in about 25 patients and complete responses in 2; after a median follow-up of around 64 months, remission was maintained in 15 or so patients and progression was observed in about twelve. Samples averaged around 280,000 productive templates and some 91,000 productive rearrangements. Every remission and progressive disease sample was obtained while ibrutinib was still being received by the patients. Samples at response were collected after a median of about 12 months of treatment, with a range of about 6 to 36 months. Longitudinal samples were available for about 30% of the 86 trial participants. Cryopreserved peripheral blood mononuclear cells were obtained prior to treatment, at the time of response, and at either disease progression or sustained remission. Overall study results and their limits: Baseline clonality exceeded that of age-matched healthy donors and correlated strongly with circulating CD8+ T-cell counts. Public clonotypes were found to be uncommon and were observed to contract or remain stable during treatment; the increase in clonality was shown to reflect expansion of private clonotypes at ibrutinib response. At ibrutinib response clonality went up, during sustained remission it held steady, and at progression it dropped back toward baseline. Sustained-remission and progressing patients did not have matched sampling times, and lymph node repertoires were not examined.

The time point label of this sample denotes: progressive disease on ibrutinib. For TCR beta library preparation, around 2 micrograms of genomic DNA were isolated from cryopreserved PBMCs. High-throughput TCR beta sequencing was performed on longitudinal blood samples from CLL patients receiving ibrutinib monotherapy. Patients were enrolled in a phase 2 open-label single-center ibrutinib monotherapy trial. A MiSeq instrument was used for deep resolution sequencing, which targeted depths ranging from 1 in 1 million up to 1 in 200,000 T cells, with coverage averaging 10x for each clonotype. TCR beta libraries were generated with the immunoSEQ hsTCRB Kit. As for the original processing: The data were analyzed with ImmunoSEQ Analyzer and ImmunoSEQ Data Assistant, and V, D and J gene assignments followed IMGT definitions. Clonality, which ranges from 0 to 1, was calculated as one minus the normalized Shannon entropy of productive rearrangement frequencies. Only overrepresented clonotypes making up at least 0.05% of the repertoire of each patient were included in the public clonotype analysis. Around 12 age-matched healthy donor repertoires from immuneACCESS were used as controls for clonality. The table was pulled from immuneACCESS by TCRdb, which kept in-frame rearrangements only. Such tables lose some clones; where checked, under half of the loss comes from unresolved V genes, and the rest has no known cause. V, J and clone size are taken as reported in that table, and D and trimming were inferred from the DNA itself. This sample has about 35,000 clones in its table, and about 64% of those were observed once. Jointly, the top ten make up about a sixth of the sample.

V loses 5 bases, J loses 2 bases, and the germline ends lie 18 bases apart. Its CDR3 holds 16 amino acids, cysteine through phenylalanine. Only the CDR3 region is kept as DNA, spanning 48 bases read in frame from base 1. From a lookup of the germline V gene (reference sequence), CDR1 and CDR2 are LNHDA and SQIVND. About this clone itself: No antigen is known for it. No base qualities exist here, and no much larger clone lies one base off it.

This specimen consisted of PBMCs, obtained at disease progression, from a patient treated with ibrutinib. The sequence derives from a human donor with chronic lymphocytic leukemia. The chain links TRBV19 with TRBJ2-5; the D gene is perhaps TRBD2, on 6 matching bases. The DNA reads TGTGCCAGTAGTCCCCGCACGAGTCGGGGGCAAGAGACCCAGTACTTC. Its amino acids are CASSPRTSRGQETQYF.